This T cell receptor beta chain comes out of a study of blood T cell repertoires in COVID-19. Clones were read by immunoSEQ multiplex PCR, and TCRdb kept only the in-frame ones, dropping some. The sample includes about 260,000 clones, approximately 89% of them seen just once. Sequenced sample: peripheral blood. This clonotype was obtained from a woman between 65 and 79 years old with COVID-19, enrolled during active disease.

The CDR3 sequence: CASSSQRGGSEKLFF. CDR3 sequence (DNA): TGTGCCAGCAGTTCACAACGGGGGGGGAGTGAAAAACTGTTTTTT. The genes are TRBV28 and TRBJ1-4; possibly TRBD1 for D (5 bases). V shed 4 bases and J shed 7 bases, with 16 bases lying between them. Germline V gives CDR1 MDHEN, CDR2 SYDVKM. The CDR3 sequence is 15 residues long.